This T cell receptor (beta chain) originates from a study of T cell responses to AZD1222 COVID-19 vaccine. This CDR3 is built from 12 residues. V was pared by 0 bases and J by 6 bases, with 9 bases between. CDR1 and CDR2 (germline): GTSNPN, SVGIG (reference sequence). TCRdb's copy holds only in-frame clones and misses some; the assay was immunoSEQ multiplex PCR. The sample consists of 55,000 to 85,000 clones, 84% of them appearing once. The clonotype was recovered from an adult in good health. The sequences come from peripheral blood, collected on day 0 of AZD1222 vaccination. V and J are TRBV30 and TRBJ2-7; D gene unclear. The CDR3 spells CAWSVPGPEQYF. CDR3 sequence (DNA): TGTGCCTGGAGTGTACCGGGCCCCGAGCAGTACTTC.